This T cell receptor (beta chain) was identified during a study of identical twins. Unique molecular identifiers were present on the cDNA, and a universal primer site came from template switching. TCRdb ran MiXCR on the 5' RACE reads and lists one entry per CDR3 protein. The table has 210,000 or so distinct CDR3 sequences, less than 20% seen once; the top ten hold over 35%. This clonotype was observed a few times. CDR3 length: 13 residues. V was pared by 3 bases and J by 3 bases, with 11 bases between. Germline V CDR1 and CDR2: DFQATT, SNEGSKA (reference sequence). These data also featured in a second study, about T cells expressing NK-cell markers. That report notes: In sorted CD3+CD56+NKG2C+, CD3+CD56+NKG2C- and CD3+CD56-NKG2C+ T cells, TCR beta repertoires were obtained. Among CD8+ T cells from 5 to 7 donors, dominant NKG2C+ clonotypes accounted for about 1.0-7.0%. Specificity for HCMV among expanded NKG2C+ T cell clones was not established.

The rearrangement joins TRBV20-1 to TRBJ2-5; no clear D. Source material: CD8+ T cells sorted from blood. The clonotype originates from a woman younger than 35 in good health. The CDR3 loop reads CSASRLVKETQYF. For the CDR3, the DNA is TGCAGTGCTAGTCGGCTAGTAAAAGAGACCCAGTACTTC.